These T cell receptor beta chains were read from a single sample in a study of blood T cell repertoires in COVID-19. Generated by immunoSEQ multiplex PCR, the TCRdb table keeps only in-frame clones and is missing some. The repertoire consists of about 210,000 clones, with 70% to 90% occurring once and the leading ten covering 4% to 5.5%. What was sequenced was peripheral blood. These TCRs come from a woman aged 35 to 49 with acute or convalescent COVID-19. The CDR3 runs from the conserved cysteine through the conserved F or W. A D gene is named only where the DNA matches it firmly. Not all rows give a size; the values are once, few, many and, for expanded clones, a class.

NA	TRBV11-2	TRBJ2-1	TRBD2	TGTGCCAGCAGCTTACATTTCCGCGGGACTAGCAACGATGAGCAGTTCTTC	CASSLHFRGTSNDEQFF
NA	TRBV11-2	TRBJ2-3	NA	TGTGCCAGCAGCTTAGTTTTTGGGCTAACCTCCGCACATGATACGCAGTATTTT	CASSLVFGLTSAHDTQYF
NA	TRBV7-2	TRBJ2-2	TRBD1	TGTGCCAGCAGACGCTCGGACAGGGGGCAGGGCGGGGAGCTGTTTTTT	CASRRSDRGQGGELFF
NA	TRBV3-1/TRBV3-2	TRBJ2-1	TRBD2	TGTGCCAGCAGCCAAGATGGGGGACTAGCCCACCGACCCGACAATGAGCAGTTCTTC	CASSQDGGLAHRPDNEQFF
NA	TRBV12-3/TRBV12-4	TRBJ1-1	NA	TGTGCCAGCAGTTTGCTCGGGACAAAGGCTTTCTTT	CASSLLGTKAFF
NA	TRBV19	TRBJ1-2	TRBD1	TGTGCCAGTAGTAGGGGGACAGACCCGACCTTC	CASSRGTDPTF
NA	TRBV9	TRBJ1-2	NA	TGTGCCAGCAGCGCAACGGACAGTAACTATGGCTACACCTTC	CASSATDSNYGYTF
NA	TRBV7-9	TRBJ1-4	TRBD1	TGTGCCAGCAGCTACACCACAGGGGGTGGTGAAAAACTGTTTTTT	CASSYTTGGGEKLFF
NA	TRBV5-1	TRBJ2-3	TRBD2	TGCGCCAGCAGCTCCCTAACTAGCGGGGGGACAGATACGCAGTATTTT	CASSSLTSGGTDTQYF
NA	TRBV9	TRBJ1-2	TRBD1	TGTGCCAGCAGCGAACGACAGGGGTATGGCTACACCTTC	CASSERQGYGYTF
NA	TRBV19	TRBJ1-1	NA	TGTGCCAGTAGTATTGGGACATTGGTCGGAGGCTCCGAAGCTTTCTTT	CASSIGTLVGGSEAFF
few	TRBV14	TRBJ1-2	NA	TGTGCCAGCAGCCCTACAGGAAACTATGGCTACACCTTC	CASSPTGNYGYTF
NA	TRBV7-8	TRBJ1-1	TRBD1	TGTGCCAGCAGCTTAGACAGGGGTAAAACTGAAGCTTTCTTT	CASSLDRGKTEAFF